Listed below are T cell receptor beta chains from one sample, sequenced in a study of blood T cell repertoires in COVID-19. TCRdb's table, derived via immunoSEQ multiplex PCR, lists solely in-frame clones and lacks some. The sample records about 100,000 clones, around four fifths being singletons. Sequencing was done on a sample of peripheral blood. These receptors were obtained from a woman in her 70s with acute or convalescent COVID-19. Both conserved end residues are trimmed from each CDR3.

TRBV19,TRBJ2-3,ASSSYWADQGQGTDTQY
TRBV6-5,TRBJ1-1,ASKARDRVTEAF
TRBV3-1/TRBV3-2,TRBJ1-2,ASSHGDRVRGYT
TRBV4-3,TRBJ1-2,ASSQDSSPGANGYT
TRBV5-1,TRBJ1-4,ASSLDSEKLF
TRBV30,TRBJ1-4,AWSFLFRDGGNEKLF
TRBV27,TRBJ2-1,ASSGKGTGRYNEQF
TRBV18,TRBJ1-2,ASSPRGLGGYT
TRBV12-3/TRBV12-4,TRBJ2-7,ASSLTSVSEQY
TRBV5-4,TRBJ2-3,AFSVRGGTDTQY
TRBV4-2,TRBJ2-5,ASSQEREDWAGGQETQY
TRBV6-1,TRBJ2-7,ASSEAGTGIYEQY
TRBV4-1,TRBJ1-4,ASSQVVNEKLF
TRBV29-1,TRBJ2-1,SLILAGSYNEQF
TRBV9,TRBJ2-1,ASSGSKGGEGYNEQF
TRBV3-1/TRBV3-2,TRBJ1-2,ASSPCYT
TRBV25-1,TRBJ1-2,ASSRLYGYT
TRBV27,TRBJ1-4,ASSPDRQYEKLF